This TCR beta chain was observed in a study of control samples from healthy donors and cancer patients. Germline CDR1 is LNHDA and CDR2 is SQIVND (reference sequence). Trimming removed 1 base from V and 10 bases from J, with 13 bases in between. The CDR3 runs 13 residues. Produced via immunoSEQ multiplex PCR; TCRdb's table is partial and in-frame only. The data contain around 90,000 clones, just under 85% of them singletons. This sequence joins TRBV19 and TRBJ1-1; the D gene is possibly TRBD1 (6 bases). The source is a man younger than 45 in good health. Sequences were obtained from blood. The CDR3 bases are TGTGCCAGTAGTATAGCTCCCGCGACAGGAGCTTTCTTT. Protein product: CASSIAPATGAFF.